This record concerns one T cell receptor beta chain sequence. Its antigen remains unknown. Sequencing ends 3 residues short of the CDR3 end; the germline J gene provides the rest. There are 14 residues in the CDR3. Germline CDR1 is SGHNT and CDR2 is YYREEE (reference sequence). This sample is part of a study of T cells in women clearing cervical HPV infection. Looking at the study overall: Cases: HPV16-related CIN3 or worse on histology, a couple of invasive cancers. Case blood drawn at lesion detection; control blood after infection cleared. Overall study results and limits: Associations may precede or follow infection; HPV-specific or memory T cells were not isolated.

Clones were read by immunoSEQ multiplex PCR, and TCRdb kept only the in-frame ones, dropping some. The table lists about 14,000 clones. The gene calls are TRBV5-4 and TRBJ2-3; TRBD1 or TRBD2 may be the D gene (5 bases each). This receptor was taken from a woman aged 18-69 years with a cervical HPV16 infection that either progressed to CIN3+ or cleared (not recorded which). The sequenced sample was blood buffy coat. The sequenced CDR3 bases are TGTGCCCACCATCAACCAGGGAGACAAGAGACG. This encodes CAHHQPGRQET. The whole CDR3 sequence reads CAHHQPGRQETQYF. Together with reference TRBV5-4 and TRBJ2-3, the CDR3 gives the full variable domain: ETGVTQSPTHLIKTRGQQVTLRCSSQSGHNTVSWYQQALGQGPQFIFQYYREEENGRGNFPPRFSGLQFPNYSSELNVNALELDDSALYLCAHHQPGRQETQYFGPGTRLTVL.